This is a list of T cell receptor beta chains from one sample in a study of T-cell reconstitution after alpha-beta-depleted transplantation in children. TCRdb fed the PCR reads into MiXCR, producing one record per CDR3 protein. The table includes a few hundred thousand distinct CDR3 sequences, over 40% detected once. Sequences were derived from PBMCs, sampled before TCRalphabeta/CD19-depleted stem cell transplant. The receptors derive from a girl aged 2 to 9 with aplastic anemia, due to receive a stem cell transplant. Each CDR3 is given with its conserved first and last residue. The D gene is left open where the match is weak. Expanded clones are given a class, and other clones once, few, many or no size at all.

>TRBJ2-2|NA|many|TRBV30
TGTGCCTGGATGAGACTTTCGAACACCGGGGAGCTGTTTTTT
CAWMRLSNTGELFF
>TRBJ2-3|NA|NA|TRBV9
TGTGCCAGCAGCGTAGAGGGAGAAAGGCCGAGCACAGATACGCAGTATTTT
CASSVEGERPSTDTQYF
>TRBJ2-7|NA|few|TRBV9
TGTGCCAGCAGCGTAAGAAGTACCTCCTACGAGCAGTACTTC
CASSVRSTSYEQYF
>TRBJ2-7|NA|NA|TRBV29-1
TGCAGCGTTGGCCAGTTTGAGAGCTACGAGCAGTACTTC
CSVGQFESYEQYF
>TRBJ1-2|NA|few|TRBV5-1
TGCGCCAGCAGCTTGGGTCCCCACCTCTTACAGGGAAGCTATGGCTACACCTTC
CASSLGPHLLQGSYGYTF
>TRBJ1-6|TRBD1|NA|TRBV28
TGTGCCAGCAAAGGGGGGACAGGGGCAAATTCACCCCTCCACTTT
CASKGGTGANSPLHF
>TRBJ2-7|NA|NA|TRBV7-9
TGTGCCAGCAGCTTACACAGCGGCTACGAGCAGTACTTC
CASSLHSGYEQYF
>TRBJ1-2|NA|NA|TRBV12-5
TGTGCTAGTGCAAACGGGGGGCGAGGCTACACCTTC
CASANGGRGYTF
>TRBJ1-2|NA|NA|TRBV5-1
TGCGCCAGCAGCCCCGGAGGGATCTATGGCTACACCTTC
CASSPGGIYGYTF
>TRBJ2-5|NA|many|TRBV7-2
TGTGCCAGCAGCTTAAGTTTCTCCCCAGGGACCCAGTACTTC
CASSLSFSPGTQYF
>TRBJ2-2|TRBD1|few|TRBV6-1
TGTGCCAGCAGCCGCACAGGGGGGAACGGGGAGCTGTTTTTT
CASSRTGGNGELFF
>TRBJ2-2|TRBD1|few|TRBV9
TGTGCCAGCAGCGACGGGACAGGGTCCGGGGAGCTGTTTTTT
CASSDGTGSGELFF
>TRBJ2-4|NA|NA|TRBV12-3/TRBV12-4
TGTGCCAGCAGTTTAGCGGCGACTCAAAACATTCAGTACTTC
CASSLAATQNIQYF
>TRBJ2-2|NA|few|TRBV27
TGTGCCAGCAGTTTAATCGGGCAGCGCCTGAACACCGGGGAGCTGTTTTTT
CASSLIGQRLNTGELFF
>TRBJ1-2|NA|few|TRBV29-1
TGCAGCGTTATCTCAGGGGCGTCCTATGGCTACACCTTC
CSVISGASYGYTF
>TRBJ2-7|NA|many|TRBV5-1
TGCGCCAGCAGCTTGGCCGGGACCCACGAGCAGTACTTC
CASSLAGTHEQYF
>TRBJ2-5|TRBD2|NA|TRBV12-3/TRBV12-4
TGTGCCAGCAGTCCCGGGACTAGCAGTCTACAAGAGACCCAGTACTTC
CASSPGTSSLQETQYF
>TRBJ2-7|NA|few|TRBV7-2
TGTGCCAGCAGCTTAGAGGCCGTGTACGAGCAGTACTTC
CASSLEAVYEQYF
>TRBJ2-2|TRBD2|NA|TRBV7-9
TGTGCCAGCAGCTCGTTGGGAGGGGTCACCGGGGAGCTGTTTTTT
CASSSLGGVTGELFF